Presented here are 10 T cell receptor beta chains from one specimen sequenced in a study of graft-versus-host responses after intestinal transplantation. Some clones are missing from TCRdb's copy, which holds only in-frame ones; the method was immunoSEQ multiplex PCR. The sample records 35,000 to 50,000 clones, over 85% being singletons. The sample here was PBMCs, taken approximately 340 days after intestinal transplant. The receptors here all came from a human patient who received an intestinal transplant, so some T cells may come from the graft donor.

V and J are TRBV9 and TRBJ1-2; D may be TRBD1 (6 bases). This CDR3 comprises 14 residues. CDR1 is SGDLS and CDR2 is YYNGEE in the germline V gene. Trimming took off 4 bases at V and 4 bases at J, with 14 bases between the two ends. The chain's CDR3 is CASSSPGESYGYTF. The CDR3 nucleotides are TGTGCCAGCAGCTCCCCAGGGGAAAGCTATGGCTACACCTTC.

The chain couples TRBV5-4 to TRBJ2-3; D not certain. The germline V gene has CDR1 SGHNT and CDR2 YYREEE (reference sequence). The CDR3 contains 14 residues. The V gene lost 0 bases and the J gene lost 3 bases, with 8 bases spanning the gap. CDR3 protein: CASSLATATDTQYF. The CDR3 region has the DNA TGTGCCAGCAGCTTGGCCACAGCTACAGATACGCAGTATTTT.

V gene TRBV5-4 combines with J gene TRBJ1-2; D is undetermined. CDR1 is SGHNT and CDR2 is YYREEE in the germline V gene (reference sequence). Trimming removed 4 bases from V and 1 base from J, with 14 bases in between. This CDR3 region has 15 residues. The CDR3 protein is CASSQYAGNNYGYTF. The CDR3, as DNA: TGTGCCAGCAGCCAATACGCCGGAAATAACTATGGCTACACCTTC.

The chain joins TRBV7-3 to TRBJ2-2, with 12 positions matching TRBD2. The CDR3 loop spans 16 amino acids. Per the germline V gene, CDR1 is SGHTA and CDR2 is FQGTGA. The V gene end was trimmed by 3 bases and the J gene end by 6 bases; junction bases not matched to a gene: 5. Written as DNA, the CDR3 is TGTGCCAGCAGCTTCCTAGCGGGGGGGCTCGCCGGGGAGCTGTTTTTT. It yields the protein CASSFLAGGLAGELFF.

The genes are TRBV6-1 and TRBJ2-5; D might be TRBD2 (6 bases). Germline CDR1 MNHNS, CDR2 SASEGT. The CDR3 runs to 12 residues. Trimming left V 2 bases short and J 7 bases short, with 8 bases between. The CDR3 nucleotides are TGTGCCAGCAGTGAATGGGGAGGGACCCAGTACTTC. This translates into CASSEWGGTQYF.

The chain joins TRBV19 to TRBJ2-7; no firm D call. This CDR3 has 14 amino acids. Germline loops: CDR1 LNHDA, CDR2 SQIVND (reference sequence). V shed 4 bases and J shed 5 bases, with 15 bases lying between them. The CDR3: CASSTLGAVNEQYF. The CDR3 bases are TGTGCCAGTAGTACCCTTGGTGCTGTGAACGAGCAGTACTTC.

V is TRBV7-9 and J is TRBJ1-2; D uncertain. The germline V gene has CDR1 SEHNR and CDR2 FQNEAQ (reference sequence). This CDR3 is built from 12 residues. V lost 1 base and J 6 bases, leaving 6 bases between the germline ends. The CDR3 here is CASSLGINGYTF. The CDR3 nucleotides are TGTGCCAGCAGCTTAGGAATTAATGGCTACACCTTC. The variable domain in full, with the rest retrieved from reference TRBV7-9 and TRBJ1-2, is DTGVSQNPRHKITKRGQNVTFRCDPISEHNRLYWYRQTLGQGPEFLTYFQNEAQLEKSRLLSDRFSAERPKGSFSTLEIQRTEQGDSAMYLCASSLGINGYTFGSGTRLTVV.

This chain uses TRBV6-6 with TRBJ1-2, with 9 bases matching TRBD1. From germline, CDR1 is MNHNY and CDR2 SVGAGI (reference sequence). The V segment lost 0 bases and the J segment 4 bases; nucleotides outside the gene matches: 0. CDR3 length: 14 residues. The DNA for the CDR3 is TGTGCCAGCAGTTACTCGACAGGGGGCTATGGCTACACCTTC. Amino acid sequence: CASSYSTGGYGYTF.

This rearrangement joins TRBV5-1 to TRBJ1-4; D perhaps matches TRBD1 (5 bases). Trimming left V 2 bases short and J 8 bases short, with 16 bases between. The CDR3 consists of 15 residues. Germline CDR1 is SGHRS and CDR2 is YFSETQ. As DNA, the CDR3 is TGCGCCAGCAGCTTCGACAGATCCCCCGGGGAAAAACTGTTTTTT. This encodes CASSFDRSPGEKLFF.

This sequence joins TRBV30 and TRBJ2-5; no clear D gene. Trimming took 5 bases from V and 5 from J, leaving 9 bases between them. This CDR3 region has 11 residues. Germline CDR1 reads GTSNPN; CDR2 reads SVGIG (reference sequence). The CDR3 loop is CAWAVGETQYF. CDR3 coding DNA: TGTGCCTGGGCGGTGGGGGAGACCCAGTACTTC.